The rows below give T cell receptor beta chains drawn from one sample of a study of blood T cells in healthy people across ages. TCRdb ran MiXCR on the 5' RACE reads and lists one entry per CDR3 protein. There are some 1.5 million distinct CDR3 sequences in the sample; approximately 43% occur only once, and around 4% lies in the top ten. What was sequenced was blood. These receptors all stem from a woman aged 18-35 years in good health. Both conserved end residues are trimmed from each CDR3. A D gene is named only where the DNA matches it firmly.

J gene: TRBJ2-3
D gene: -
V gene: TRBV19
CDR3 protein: ASSINPPPRADTQY

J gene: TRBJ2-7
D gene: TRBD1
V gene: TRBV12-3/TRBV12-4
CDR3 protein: ASSEPGTGTGDEQY

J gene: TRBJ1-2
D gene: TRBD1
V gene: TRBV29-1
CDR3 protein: SVDYRGILGYT

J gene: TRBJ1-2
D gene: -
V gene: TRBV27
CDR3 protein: ASSRTPGGVSYGYT

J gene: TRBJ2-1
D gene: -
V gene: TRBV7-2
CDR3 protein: ASSLVPLYEQF

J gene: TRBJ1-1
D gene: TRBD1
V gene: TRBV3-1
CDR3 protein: ASSQDFTGETREAEAF

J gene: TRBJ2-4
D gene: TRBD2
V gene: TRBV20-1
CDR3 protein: SASGRAAKNIQY

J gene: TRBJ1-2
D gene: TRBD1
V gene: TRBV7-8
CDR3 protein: ASSLEAGQGGGYT

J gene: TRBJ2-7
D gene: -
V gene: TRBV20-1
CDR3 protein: SASGQRQLHYEQY

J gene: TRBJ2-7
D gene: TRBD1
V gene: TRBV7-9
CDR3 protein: ASSLRGRGQSSYEQY

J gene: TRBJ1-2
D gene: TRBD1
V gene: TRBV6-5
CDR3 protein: ASSHGTGGGYGYT

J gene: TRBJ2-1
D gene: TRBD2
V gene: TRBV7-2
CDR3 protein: ASSLDGGRVNEQF

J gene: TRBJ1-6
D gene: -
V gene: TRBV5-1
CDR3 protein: GSSRTANSPLH

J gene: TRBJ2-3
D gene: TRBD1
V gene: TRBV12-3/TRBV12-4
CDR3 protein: ASSDSRDRGGDTQY

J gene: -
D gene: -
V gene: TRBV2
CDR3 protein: ASSWTGETQY

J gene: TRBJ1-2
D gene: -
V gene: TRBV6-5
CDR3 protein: ASRTGNYRYT

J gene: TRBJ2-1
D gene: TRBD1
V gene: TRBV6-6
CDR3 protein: ASSYRQGPPYNEQF

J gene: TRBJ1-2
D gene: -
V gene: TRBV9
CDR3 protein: ASSVLSDPNGYT

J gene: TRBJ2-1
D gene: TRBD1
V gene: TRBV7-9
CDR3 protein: ASSLGPGQGYLSSYNEQF

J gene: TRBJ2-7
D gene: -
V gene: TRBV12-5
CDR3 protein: ASGLCRVLGGYTYEQY

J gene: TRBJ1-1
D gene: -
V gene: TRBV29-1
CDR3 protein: SVETSMNTEAF

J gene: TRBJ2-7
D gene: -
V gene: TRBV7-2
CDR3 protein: ASSPREETQC

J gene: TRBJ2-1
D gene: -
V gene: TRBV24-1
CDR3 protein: ATSDSLNEQF

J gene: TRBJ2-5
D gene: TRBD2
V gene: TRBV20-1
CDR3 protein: SARTSKGYNEQY

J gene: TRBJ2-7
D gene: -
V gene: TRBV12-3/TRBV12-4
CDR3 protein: ASTRDPTYEQY

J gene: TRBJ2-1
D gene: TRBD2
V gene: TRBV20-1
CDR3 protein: STTQTSGVYNEQF